A selection of T cell receptor beta chains follows, all from one sample in a study of OX40 agonist ivuxolimab in advanced cancers. The repertoire was sequenced with immunoSEQ multiplex PCR; TCRdb's copy has only in-frame clones and lacks some. The sample lists more than 80,000 clones, about 90% occurring once. The material was CD4+ or CD8+ T cells sorted from blood, obtained in a trial of the OX40 agonist ivuxolimab. All receptors come from an adult with an advanced solid tumor such as melanoma, head and neck, liver or kidney cancer. Each CDR3 is given with its conserved first and last residue. The order of the fields is V gene, J gene, CDR3 protein.

V: TRBV27
J: TRBJ2-2
CDR3: CASSLTAGATGELFF

V: TRBV19
J: TRBJ1-5
CDR3: CASSRPSRGNNQPQHF

V: TRBV6-1
J: TRBJ2-7
CDR3: CASSEHNYLREQYF

V: TRBV7-6
J: TRBJ2-2
CDR3: CASSLAHTSGRTGELFF

V: TRBV7-6
J: TRBJ1-3
CDR3: CASSLTTGAGNTIYF

V: TRBV29-1
J: TRBJ2-7
CDR3: CSVLSGTTTYEQYF

V: TRBV6-6
J: .
CDR3: CASSLLQGVSYEQYF

V: TRBV27
J: TRBJ2-5
CDR3: CASSLFWREGLETQYF

V: TRBV7-7
J: TRBJ2-2
CDR3: CASSSQPGQGTGELFF

V: TRBV6-4
J: TRBJ2-2
CDR3: CASSARSTGELFF

V: TRBV16
J: TRBJ2-5
CDR3: CASSQLAGADRGTQYF

V: TRBV5-6
J: TRBJ1-4
CDR3: CASSSPFQGDEKLFF